This TCR beta chain was observed in a study of T-cell reconstitution after alpha-beta-depleted transplantation in children. Between the trimmed V and J ends, which lost 2 bases and 0 bases, there was a span of 8 bases. Looked up from germline, CDR1 is LNHNV and CDR2 is YYDKDF (reference sequence). The CDR3 spans 14 residues. This clonotype showed up many times. Unique molecular identifiers tagged the TCRbeta library. MiXCR was run by TCRdb on the PCR reads, yielding one entry per CDR3 protein. The sample comprises a few hundred thousand distinct CDR3 sequences, just over 20% of which are singletons, and 3.8% rests with the top ten.

The gene calls are TRBV15 and TRBJ2-7, with D tentatively TRBD2 (6 bases). Specimen: PBMCs from the stem cell graft donor, collected from the stem cell graft. The source of this sequence is a human donor who donated a stem cell graft to a child with acute myeloid leukemia. CDR3 region: CATSRLGSSYEQYF. The DNA for the CDR3 is TGTGCCACCAGCAGACTCGGGAGCTCCTACGAGCAGTACTTC.